These T cell receptor beta chains were read from a single sample in a study of blood T cell repertoires in COVID-19. Measured with immunoSEQ multiplex PCR; TCRdb has only the in-frame clones, and not every one. The sample carries 110,000 or so clones, 85% recorded once. Input material: peripheral blood. Receptor source: a human donor in a cohort sampled during active COVID-19. The CDR3 runs from the conserved cysteine through the conserved F or W. D genes are given only for firm matches. The size of a clone is reported for some rows only, either as once, few or many, or as a class for expanded clones.

v_gene	abundance	d_gene	j_gene	CDR3aa	CDR3nt
TRBV30	once	-	TRBJ2-2	CAWRPGAGTGELFF	TGTGCCTGGAGACCGGGAGCGGGCACCGGGGAGCTGTTTTTT
TRBV6-5	-	TRBD1	TRBJ1-4	CASRRDQGANEKLFF	TGTGCCAGCAGGCGCGATCAGGGGGCTAATGAAAAACTGTTTTTT
TRBV20-1	-	-	TRBJ1-1	CSASNRNEAFF	TGCAGTGCTAGTAACAGGAATGAAGCTTTCTTT
TRBV18	-	-	TRBJ1-1	CASSPTIRGNTEAFF	TGTGCCAGCTCACCGACCATAAGGGGGAACACTGAAGCTTTCTTT
TRBV10-3	-	TRBD1	TRBJ2-2	CAIPLGTGGISGELFF	TGTGCCATCCCCCTCGGGACAGGGGGAATCTCCGGGGAGCTGTTTTTT
TRBV5-1	-	-	TRBJ2-7	CASSDSYEQYF	TGCGCCAGCAGCGACAGCTACGAGCAGTACTTC
TRBV9	-	-	TRBJ1-4	CASNGQSTTNEKLFF	TGTGCCAGCAACGGACAGTCGACAACTAATGAAAAACTGTTTTTT
TRBV4-3	-	-	TRBJ1-5	CASSQERFSNQPQHF	TGCGCCAGCAGCCAGGAGCGCTTTAGCAATCAGCCCCAGCATTTT
TRBV6-5	-	-	TRBJ1-2	CASTRLQGEGNGYTF	TGTGCCAGCACGCGGTTGCAAGGGGAGGGAAATGGCTACACCTTC
TRBV9	-	-	TRBJ2-5	CASSDLTSGKQETQYF	TGTGCCAGCAGTGACCTCACCTCCGGGAAACAAGAGACCCAGTACTTC
TRBV6-1	-	-	TRBJ2-3	CASSEAQAQGTDTQYF	TGTGCCAGCAGTGAAGCGCAGGCACAGGGCACAGATACGCAGTATTTT
TRBV30	-	-	TRBJ1-2	CAWSTDRLYGYTF	TGTGCCTGGAGTACAGACAGACTCTATGGCTACACCTTC
TRBV4-2	-	TRBD2	TRBJ2-3	CASSRPLAQPTDTQYF	TGTGCCAGCAGCCGCCCACTAGCGCAACCCACAGATACGCAGTATTTT